This T cell receptor (beta chain) was found in a study of T cells of healthy individuals. Looked up from germline, CDR1 is SQVTM and CDR2 is ANQGSEA. V gave up 5 bases and J gave up 0 bases, with 20 bases separating them. The CDR3 has 18 amino acids. From the 5' RACE reads, TCRdb called clonotypes with MiXCR, one entry per CDR3 protein. The data show approximately 100,000 distinct CDR3 sequences, about 16% seen once. This sequence joins TRBV29-1 and TRBJ2-6; D might be TRBD1 (6 bases). This TCR was recovered from a human donor in good health. CDR3 amino acids: CSVWVPRTADSGANVLTF. CDR3 DNA: TGCAGCGTTTGGGTCCCGAGGACAGCGGACTCTGGGGCCAACGTCCTGACTTTC.